The clone carrying this T cell receptor (beta chain) showed up just a few times. Its cognate antigen is unknown. Relative to the germline gene, one junction end is altered; a read error may explain this. This sample includes further DNA sequences coding for the same CDR3. These data originate in a study of cytomegalovirus exposure and HLA in healthy donors. The PCR was carried out with 60 Vbeta primers and 13 Jbeta primers. Assay used: immunoSEQ multiplex PCR; TCRdb lists only in-frame clones, some missing. The sample has more than 95,000 clones; roughly a tenth are singletons. The CDR3 sequence is 12 residues long. CDR1 and CDR2 from the germline V gene are SGHKS and YYEKEE (reference sequence). Regarding the study as a whole: Excluded: some indistinguishable V segments such as TRBV6-2 and TRBV6-3.

The clonotype originates from a man in his forties or fifties in good health and CMV-seropositive. Sequencing was done on a sample of PBMCs. The chain combines TRBV5-5 with TRBJ2-1, with unresolved D. CDR3 sequence (DNA): TGTGCGAGCAGTTTATTCAGCAATGAGCAGTTCTTC. Translating it yields CASSLFSNEQFF.